The clone carrying this T cell receptor (beta chain) is a singleton in its sample. Its cognate antigen is unknown. Indicated treatment: 19 received Ad26.COV2.S at low or high dose, single or two shots; about 5 received placebo; per-sample allocation not given. Sampling occurred on day 63 after the first vaccine or placebo injection. The individual, an adult aged 18-55 years, was a donor in Boston. There are 17 residues in the CDR3. Germline-derived CDR1 and CDR2 are SGHRS and YFSETQ. V trimming: 0 bases; J trimming: 4 bases; junction bases outside the gene matches: 10. Sequencing was performed with immunoSEQ multiplex PCR; in TCRdb, only in-frame clones are kept and a portion is missing. The profile shows 410,000 or so clones, 90% of them singletons. The data were obtained in a study of Ad26.COV2.S vaccination and SARS-CoV-2 variants. The wider study: Enrolled in COV1001, the donor was in the Ad26.COV2.S trial arm, which received the vaccine. Each vaccinee took Ad26.COV2.S intramuscularly, once or twice 56 days apart. Broader study findings: Possible underestimation of total T cell responses by the TCR breadth and depth analyses was noted.

Sequencing used peripheral blood, obtained in a trial of Ad26.COV2.S vaccine versus placebo. The chain is built from TRBV5-1 and TRBJ2-7, with 10 nucleotides matching TRBD2. The sequence derives from a person aged 18-65 years who received the Ad26.COV2.S COVID-19 vaccine or a placebo. The CDR3 DNA reads as TGCGCCAGCAGCTTGGAGATTAGCGGGAGGTCTCGGTACGAGCAGTACTTC. The encoded protein is CASSLEISGRSRYEQYF.